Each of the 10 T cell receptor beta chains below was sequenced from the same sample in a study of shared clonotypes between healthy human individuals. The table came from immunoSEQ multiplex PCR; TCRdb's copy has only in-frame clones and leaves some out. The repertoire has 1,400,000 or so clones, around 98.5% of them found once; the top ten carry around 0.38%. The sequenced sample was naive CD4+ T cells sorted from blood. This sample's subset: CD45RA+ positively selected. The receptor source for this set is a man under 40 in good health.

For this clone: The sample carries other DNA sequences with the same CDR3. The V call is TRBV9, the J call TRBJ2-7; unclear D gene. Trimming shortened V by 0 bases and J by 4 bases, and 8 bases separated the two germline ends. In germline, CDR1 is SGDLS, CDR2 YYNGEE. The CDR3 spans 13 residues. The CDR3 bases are TGTGCCAGCAGCGTAGCCCCTGATTACGAGCAGTACTTC. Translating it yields CASSVAPDYEQYF.

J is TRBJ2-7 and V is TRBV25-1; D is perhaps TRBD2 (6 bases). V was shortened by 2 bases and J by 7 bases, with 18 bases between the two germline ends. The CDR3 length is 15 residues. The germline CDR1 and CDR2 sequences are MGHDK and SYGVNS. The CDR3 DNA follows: TGTGCCAGCAGTGAAACTAGCAGGGTGCTGGGGGAGCAGTACTTC. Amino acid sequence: CASSETSRVLGEQYF.

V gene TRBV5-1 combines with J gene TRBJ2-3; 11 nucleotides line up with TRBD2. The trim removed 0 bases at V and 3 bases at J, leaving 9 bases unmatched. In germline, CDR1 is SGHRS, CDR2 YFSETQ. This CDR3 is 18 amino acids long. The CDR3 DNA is TGCGCCAGCAGCTTGGCCGTTCGTCTAGCGGGAGGTACAGATACGCAGTATTTT. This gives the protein CASSLAVRLAGGTDTQYF.

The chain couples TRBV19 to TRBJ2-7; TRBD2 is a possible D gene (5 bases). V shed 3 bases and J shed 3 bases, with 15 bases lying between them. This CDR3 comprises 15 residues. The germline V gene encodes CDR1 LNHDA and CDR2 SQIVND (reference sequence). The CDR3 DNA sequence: TGTGCCAGTAGTATGCCGGGATGGGGAATCTACGAGCAGTACTTC. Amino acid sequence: CASSMPGWGIYEQYF.

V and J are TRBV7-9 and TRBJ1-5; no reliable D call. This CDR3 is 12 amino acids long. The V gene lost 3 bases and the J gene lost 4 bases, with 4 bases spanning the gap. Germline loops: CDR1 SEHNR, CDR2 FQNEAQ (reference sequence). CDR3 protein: CASSFRNQPQHF. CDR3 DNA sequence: TGTGCCAGCAGCTTTCGGAATCAGCCCCAGCATTTT.

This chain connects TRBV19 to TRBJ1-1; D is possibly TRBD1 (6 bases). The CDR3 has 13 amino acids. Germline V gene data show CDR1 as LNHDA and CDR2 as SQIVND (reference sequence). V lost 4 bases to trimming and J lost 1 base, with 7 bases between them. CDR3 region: CASSTGQNTEAFF. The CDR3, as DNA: TGTGCCAGTAGTACGGGACAGAACACTGAAGCTTTCTTT.

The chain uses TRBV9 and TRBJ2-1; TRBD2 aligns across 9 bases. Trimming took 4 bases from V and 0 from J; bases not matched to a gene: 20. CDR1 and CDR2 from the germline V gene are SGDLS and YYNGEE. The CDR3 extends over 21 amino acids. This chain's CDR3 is CASSPSWTSEFGAGSYNEQFF. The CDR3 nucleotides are TGTGCCAGCAGCCCCTCATGGACTAGCGAATTTGGGGCTGGCTCCTACAATGAGCAGTTCTTC.

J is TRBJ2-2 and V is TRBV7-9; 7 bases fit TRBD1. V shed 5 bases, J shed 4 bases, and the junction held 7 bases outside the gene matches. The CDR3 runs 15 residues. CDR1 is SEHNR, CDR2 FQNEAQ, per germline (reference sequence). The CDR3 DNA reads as TGTGCCAGCAGCCACCGGGACAGAAGCACCGGGGAGCTGTTTTTT. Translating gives CASSHRDRSTGELFF.

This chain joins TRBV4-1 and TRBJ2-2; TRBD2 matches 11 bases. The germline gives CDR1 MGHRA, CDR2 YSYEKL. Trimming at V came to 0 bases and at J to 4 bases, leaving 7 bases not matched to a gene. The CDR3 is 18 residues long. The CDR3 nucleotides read TGCGCCAGCAGCCAAGATCAGATGACTAGCGGGATCACCGGGGAGCTGTTTTTT. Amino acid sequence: CASSQDQMTSGITGELFF.

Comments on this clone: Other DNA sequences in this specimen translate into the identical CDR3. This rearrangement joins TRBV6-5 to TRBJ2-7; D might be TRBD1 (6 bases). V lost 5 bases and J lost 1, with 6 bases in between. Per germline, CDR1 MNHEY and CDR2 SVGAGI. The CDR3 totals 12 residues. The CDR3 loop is CASSQGSYEQYF. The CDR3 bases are TGTGCCAGCAGTCAGGGGTCCTACGAGCAGTACTTC.